This TCR beta chain was identified in a study of identical twins. TCRdb processed the 5' RACE reads anew with MiXCR; each CDR3 protein has one entry. The sample lists 400,000 to 650,000 distinct CDR3 sequences; roughly 21% were seen once. This CDR3 is built from 13 residues. Trimming cost V 8 bases and J 2 bases, with 13 bases left between them. Germline V CDR1 and CDR2: SNHLY, FYNNEI. Findings of the study overall: The authors noted that invariant MAIT and iNKT cells could partly confound zero-insertion analyses.

There are a few counts of this clonotype. Its antigen is not known. The same specimen was also included in a second study, on T cells expressing NK-cell markers. That paper adds: Within several experiments, an anti-gamma-delta TCR antibody kept the sorting limited to alpha-beta TCR T cells.

The sequencing sample was made of CD4+ T cells sorted from blood. V gene TRBV2 combines with J gene TRBJ2-7; possible D gene TRBD2, 7 bases. The sequence derives from a woman under 30 in good health. The DNA of the CDR3 is TGTGCCAGCGGGGGGGACACCACCTACGAGCAGTACTTC. It is translated as CASGGDTTYEQYF.